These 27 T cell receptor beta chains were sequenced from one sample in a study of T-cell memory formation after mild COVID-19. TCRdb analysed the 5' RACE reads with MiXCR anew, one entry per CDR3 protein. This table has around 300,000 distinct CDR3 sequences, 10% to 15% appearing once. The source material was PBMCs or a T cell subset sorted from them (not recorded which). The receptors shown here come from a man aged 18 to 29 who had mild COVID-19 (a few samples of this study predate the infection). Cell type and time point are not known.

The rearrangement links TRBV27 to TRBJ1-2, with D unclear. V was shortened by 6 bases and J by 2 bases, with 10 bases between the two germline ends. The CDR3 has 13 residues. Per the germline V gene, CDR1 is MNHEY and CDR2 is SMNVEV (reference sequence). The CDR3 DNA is TGTGCCAGCAGAGCAGGTGGAAACTATGGCTACACCTTC. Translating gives CASRAGGNYGYTF.

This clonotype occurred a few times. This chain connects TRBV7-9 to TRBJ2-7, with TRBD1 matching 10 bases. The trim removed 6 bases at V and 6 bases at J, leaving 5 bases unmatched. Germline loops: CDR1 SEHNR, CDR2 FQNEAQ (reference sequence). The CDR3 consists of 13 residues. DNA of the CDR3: TGTGCCAGCAGGGGACAGGGGTACCGCGAGCAGTACTTC. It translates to CASRGQGYREQYF.

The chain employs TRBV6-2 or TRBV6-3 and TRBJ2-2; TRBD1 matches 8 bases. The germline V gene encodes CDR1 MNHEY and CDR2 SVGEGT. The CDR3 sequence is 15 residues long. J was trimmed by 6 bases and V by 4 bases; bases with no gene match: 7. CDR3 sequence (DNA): TGTGCCAGCAGTTTTCAGGGGGCCCCGCCCGGGGAGCTGTTTTTT. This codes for CASSFQGAPPGELFF.

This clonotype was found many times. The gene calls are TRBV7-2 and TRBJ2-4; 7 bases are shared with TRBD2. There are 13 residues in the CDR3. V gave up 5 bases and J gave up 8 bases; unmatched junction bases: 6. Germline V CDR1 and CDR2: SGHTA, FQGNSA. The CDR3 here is CASSRGVWDIQYF. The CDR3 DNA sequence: TGTGCCAGCAGCCGGGGGGTATGGGACATTCAGTACTTC.

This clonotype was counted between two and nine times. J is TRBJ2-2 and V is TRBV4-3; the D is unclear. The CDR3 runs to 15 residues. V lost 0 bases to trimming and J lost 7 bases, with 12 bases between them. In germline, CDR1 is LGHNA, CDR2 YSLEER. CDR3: CASSQDSVGGGELFF. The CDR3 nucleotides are TGCGCCAGCAGCCAAGATTCGGTCGGTGGCGGGGAGCTGTTTTTT.

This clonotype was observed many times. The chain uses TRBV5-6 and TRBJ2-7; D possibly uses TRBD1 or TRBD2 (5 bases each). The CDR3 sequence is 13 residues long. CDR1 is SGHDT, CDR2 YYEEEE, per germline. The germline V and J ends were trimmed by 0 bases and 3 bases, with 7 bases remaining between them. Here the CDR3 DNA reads TGTGCCAGCAGCTTGGGGGGGATCTACGAGCAGTACGTC. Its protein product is CASSLGGIYEQYV.

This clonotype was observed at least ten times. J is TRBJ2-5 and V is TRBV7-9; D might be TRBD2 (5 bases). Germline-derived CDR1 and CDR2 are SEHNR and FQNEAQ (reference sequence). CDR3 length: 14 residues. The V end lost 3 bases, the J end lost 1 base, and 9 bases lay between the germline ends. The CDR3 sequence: CASSFTGFQETQYF. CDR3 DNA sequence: TGTGCCAGCAGCTTCACGGGGTTCCAAGAGACCCAGTACTTC.

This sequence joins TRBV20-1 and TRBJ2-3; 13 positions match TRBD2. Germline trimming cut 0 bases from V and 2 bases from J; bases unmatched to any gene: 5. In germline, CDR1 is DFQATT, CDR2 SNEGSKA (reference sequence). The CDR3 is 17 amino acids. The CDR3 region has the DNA TGCAGTGCTAGAGATCCCGGGACTAGCGGGAACACAGATACGCAGTATTTT. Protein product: CSARDPGTSGNTDTQYF.

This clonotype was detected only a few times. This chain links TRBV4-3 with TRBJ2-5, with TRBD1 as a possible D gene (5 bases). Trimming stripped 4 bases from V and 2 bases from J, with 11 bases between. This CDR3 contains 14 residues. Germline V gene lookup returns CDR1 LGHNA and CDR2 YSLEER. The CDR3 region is CASSRLGLQETQYF. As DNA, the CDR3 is TGCGCCAGCAGCCGGTTGGGGCTTCAAGAGACCCAGTACTTC.

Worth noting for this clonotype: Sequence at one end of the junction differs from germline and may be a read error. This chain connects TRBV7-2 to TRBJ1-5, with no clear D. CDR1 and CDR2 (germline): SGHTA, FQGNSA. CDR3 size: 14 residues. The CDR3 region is CASSLGHSNQPLHF. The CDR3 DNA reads TGTGCCAGCAGCTTAGGTCATAGCAATCAGCCCCTGCATTTT.

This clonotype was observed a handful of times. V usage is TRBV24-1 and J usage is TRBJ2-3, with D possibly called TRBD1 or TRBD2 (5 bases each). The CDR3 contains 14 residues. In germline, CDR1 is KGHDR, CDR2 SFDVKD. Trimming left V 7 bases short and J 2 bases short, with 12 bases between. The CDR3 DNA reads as TGTGCCACCAGGACCCGGGGCGCCACAGATACGCAGTATTTT. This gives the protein CATRTRGATDTQYF.

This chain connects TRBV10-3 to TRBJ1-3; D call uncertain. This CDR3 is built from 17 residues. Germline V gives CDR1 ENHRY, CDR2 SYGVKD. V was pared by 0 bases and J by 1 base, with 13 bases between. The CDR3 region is CAISESIGVSSGNTIYF. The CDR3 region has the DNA TGTGCCATCAGTGAGTCGATTGGGGTGTCTTCTGGAAACACCATATATTTT.

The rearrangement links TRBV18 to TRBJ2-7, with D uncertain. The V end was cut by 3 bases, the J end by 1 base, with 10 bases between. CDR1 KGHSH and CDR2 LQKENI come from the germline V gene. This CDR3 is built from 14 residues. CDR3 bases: TGTGCCAGCTCACCTTCTCAAGGGTCCTACGAGCAGTACGTC. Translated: CASSPSQGSYEQYV.

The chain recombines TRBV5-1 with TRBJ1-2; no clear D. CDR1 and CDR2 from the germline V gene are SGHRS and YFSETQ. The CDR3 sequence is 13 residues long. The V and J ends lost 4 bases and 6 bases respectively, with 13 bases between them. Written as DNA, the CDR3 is TGCGCCAGCAGCACCCTGGGCGGGAATGGCTACACCTTC. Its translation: CASSTLGGNGYTF.

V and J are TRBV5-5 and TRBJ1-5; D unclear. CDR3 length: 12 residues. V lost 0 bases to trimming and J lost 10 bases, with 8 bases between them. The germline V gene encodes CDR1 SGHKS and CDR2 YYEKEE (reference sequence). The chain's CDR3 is CASSLVGIPQHF. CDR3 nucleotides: TGTGCCAGCAGCTTGGTCGGTATACCCCAGCATTTT.

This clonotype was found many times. The chain's CDR3 is CASSPGAGETQYF. The CDR3 DNA is TGTGCCAGCAGCCCAGGAGCGGGGGAGACCCAGTACTTC. The J gene is TRBJ2-5, the V gene TRBV9; 7 positions agree with TRBD2. Per the germline V gene, CDR1 is SGDLS and CDR2 is YYNGEE. With V trimmed by 4 bases and J by 5 bases, 5 bases remained unmatched. This CDR3 is built from 13 residues.

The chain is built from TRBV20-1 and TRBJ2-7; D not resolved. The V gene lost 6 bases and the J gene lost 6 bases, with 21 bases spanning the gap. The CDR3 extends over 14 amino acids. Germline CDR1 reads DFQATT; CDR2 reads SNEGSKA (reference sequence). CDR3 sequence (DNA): TGCAGTGCATGCGGACCAGGTTCGTCCCTCGAGCAGTACTTC. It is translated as CSACGPGSSLEQYF.

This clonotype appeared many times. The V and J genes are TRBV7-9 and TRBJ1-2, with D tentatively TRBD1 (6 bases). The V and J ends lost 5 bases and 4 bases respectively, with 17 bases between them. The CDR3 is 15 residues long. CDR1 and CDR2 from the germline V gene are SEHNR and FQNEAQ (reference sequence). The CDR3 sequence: CASSQNLRGIYGYTF. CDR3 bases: TGTGCCAGCAGCCAAAACCTCAGGGGTATCTATGGCTACACCTTC.

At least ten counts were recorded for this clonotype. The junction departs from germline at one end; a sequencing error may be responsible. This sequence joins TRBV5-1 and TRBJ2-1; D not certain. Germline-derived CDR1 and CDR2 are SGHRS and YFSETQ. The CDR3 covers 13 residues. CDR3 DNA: TGTGCCAGCAGCCCGGACGGCTACAATGAGCAGTTCTTC. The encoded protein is CASSPDGYNEQFF.

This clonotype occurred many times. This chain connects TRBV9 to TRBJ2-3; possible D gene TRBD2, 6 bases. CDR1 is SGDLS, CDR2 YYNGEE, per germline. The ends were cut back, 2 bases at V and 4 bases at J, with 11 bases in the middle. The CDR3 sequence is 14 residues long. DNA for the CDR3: TGTGCCAGCAGCGTTGGAGGGGTTGCAGATACGCAGTATTTT. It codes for CASSVGGVADTQYF.

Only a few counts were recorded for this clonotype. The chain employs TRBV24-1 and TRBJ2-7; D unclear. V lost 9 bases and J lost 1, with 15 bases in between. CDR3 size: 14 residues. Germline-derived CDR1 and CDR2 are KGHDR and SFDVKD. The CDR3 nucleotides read TGTGCCACCCGTAATAGAGTCCTTTCCTACGAGCAGTACGTC. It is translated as CATRNRVLSYEQYV.

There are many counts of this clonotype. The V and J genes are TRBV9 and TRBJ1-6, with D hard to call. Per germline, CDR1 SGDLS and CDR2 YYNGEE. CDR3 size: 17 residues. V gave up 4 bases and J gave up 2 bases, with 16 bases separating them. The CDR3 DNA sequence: TGTGCCAGCAGCACCCGGACCGCTCCAACCTATAATTCACCCCTCCACTTT. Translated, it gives CASSTRTAPTYNSPLHF.

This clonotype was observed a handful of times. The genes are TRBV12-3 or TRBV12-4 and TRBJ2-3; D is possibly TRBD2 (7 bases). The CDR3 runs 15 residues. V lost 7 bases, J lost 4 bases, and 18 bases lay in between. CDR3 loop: CASKELPGGPDTQYF. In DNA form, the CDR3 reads TGTGCCAGCAAAGAACTTCCGGGGGGCCCAGATACGCAGTATTTT.

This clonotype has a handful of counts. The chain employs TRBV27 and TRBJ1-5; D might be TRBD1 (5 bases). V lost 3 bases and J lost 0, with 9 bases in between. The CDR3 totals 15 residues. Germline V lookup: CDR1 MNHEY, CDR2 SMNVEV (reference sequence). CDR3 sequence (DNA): TGTGCCAGCAGTTTTCAGGGTTATAGCAATCAGCCCCAGCATTTT. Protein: CASSFQGYSNQPQHF.

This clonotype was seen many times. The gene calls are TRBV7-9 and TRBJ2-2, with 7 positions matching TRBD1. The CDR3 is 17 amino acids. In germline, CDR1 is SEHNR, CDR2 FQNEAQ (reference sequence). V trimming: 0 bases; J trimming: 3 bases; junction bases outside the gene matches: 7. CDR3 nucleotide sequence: TGTGCCAGCAGCTTAGCGTCGGGGACAGTGGACACCGGGGAGCTGTTTTTT. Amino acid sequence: CASSLASGTVDTGELFF.

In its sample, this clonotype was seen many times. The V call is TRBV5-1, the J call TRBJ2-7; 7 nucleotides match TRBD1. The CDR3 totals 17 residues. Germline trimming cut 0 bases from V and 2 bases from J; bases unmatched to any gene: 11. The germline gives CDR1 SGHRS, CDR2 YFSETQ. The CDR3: CASSLALSGTDPYEQYF. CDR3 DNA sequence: TGCGCCAGCAGCTTGGCCCTCTCCGGGACAGACCCCTACGAGCAGTACTTC.

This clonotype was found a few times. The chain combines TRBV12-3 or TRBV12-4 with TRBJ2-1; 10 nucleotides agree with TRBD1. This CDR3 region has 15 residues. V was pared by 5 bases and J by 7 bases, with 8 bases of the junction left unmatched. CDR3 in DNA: TGTGCCAGCAGTCAGAGACAGGGGGCTGAGAATGAGCAGTTCTTC. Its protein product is CASSQRQGAENEQFF.